These 15 T cell receptor beta chains share one sample of origin, sequenced in a study of OX40 agonist ivuxolimab in advanced cancers. Sequencing was performed with immunoSEQ multiplex PCR; in TCRdb, only in-frame clones are kept and a portion is missing. The sample shows fewer than 45,000 clones, over 75% of them seen only once. Sequencing was performed on CD4+ or CD8+ T cells sorted from blood, taken in a trial of the OX40 agonist ivuxolimab. The source of these receptors is an adult with an advanced solid tumor such as melanoma, head and neck, liver or kidney cancer.

A single count supports this clone. The chain links TRBV9 to TRBJ1-3; no reliable D call. This CDR3 contains 17 residues. Germline values: CDR1 SGDLS, CDR2 YYNGEE. The V and J ends lost 4 bases and 0 bases respectively, with 17 bases between them. This chain's CDR3 is CASSTHSTTFSGNTIYF. The CDR3 coding sequence is TGTGCCAGCAGCACGCACTCAACCACCTTCTCTGGAAACACCATATATTTT.

This clone appeared once. The genes are TRBV14 and TRBJ2-5; 11 bases fit TRBD2. This CDR3 spans 19 amino acids. Germline lookup yields CDR1 SGHDN and CDR2 FVKESK. After removal of 0 bases from V and 2 bases from J, the junction contained 11 bases not matched to a gene. The CDR3 reads CASSQELGSGRAWQETQYF. For the CDR3, the DNA is TGTGCCAGCAGCCAAGAATTAGGTAGCGGGAGGGCCTGGCAAGAGACCCAGTACTTC.

This sequence joins TRBV18 and TRBJ2-5; tentative D call: TRBD2 (6 bases). The germline CDR1 and CDR2 sequences are KGHSH and LQKENI. Trimming took 3 bases from V and 4 from J, leaving 15 bases between them. This CDR3 contains 15 residues. CDR3 loop: CASSPGLRLGETQYF. CDR3 nucleotide sequence: TGTGCCAGCTCACCGGGACTCAGATTGGGAGAGACCCAGTACTTC.

The V gene is TRBV6-5, the J gene TRBJ1-6, with D possibly being TRBD1 (6 bases). With 0 bases removed from V and 10 bases from J, the gap between germline ends came to 10 bases. Looked up from germline, CDR1 is MNHEY and CDR2 is SVGAGI. This CDR3 contains 14 residues. The CDR3 loop is CASSYSSGASPLHF. The CDR3 coding sequence is TGTGCCAGCAGTTACTCGTCAGGGGCCTCACCCCTCCACTTT.

The chain has TRBV11-2 and TRBJ2-5, with 10 bases matching TRBD2. The CDR3 totals 15 residues. Germline CDR1 and CDR2: SGHAT and FQNNGV. The J segment lost 2 bases and the V segment lost 6 bases, leaving 6 bases of the junction unmatched. The CDR3 loop reads CASRFSSGGQETQYF. The CDR3 DNA reads as TGTGCCAGCAGGTTTAGTAGCGGGGGGCAAGAGACCCAGTACTTC.

The gene calls are TRBV25-1 and TRBJ2-5, with 8 bases aligning to TRBD1. This CDR3 is 13 amino acids long. Germline V CDR1 and CDR2: MGHDK, SYGVNS. The V gene end was trimmed by 4 bases and the J gene end by 5 bases; junction bases not matched to a gene: 3. DNA for the CDR3: TGTGCCAGCAGTGCTGGACAGGGTGAGACCCAGTACTTC. Amino acids: CASSAGQGETQYF. Together with reference TRBV25-1 and TRBJ2-5, the CDR3 gives the full variable domain: EADIYQTPRYLVIGTGKKITLECSQTMGHDKMYWYQQDPGMELHLIHYSYGVNSTEKGDLSSESTVSRIRTEHFPLTLESARPSHTSQYLCASSAGQGETQYFGPGTRLLVL.

V gene TRBV25-1 combines with J gene TRBJ2-1, with D perhaps matching TRBD1 (6 bases). Germline V gene lookup returns CDR1 MGHDK and CDR2 SYGVNS. V lost 4 bases and J lost 8, with 15 bases in between. CDR3 length: 14 amino acids. CDR3 amino acids: CASSGRTGTDEQFF. The CDR3 DNA reads TGTGCCAGCAGTGGAAGAACAGGGACCGATGAGCAGTTCTTC.

The chain uses TRBV19 and TRBJ2-1; 10 bases line up with TRBD2. Germline V CDR1 and CDR2: LNHDA, SQIVND (reference sequence). CDR3 length equals 19 residues. Losses at the gene ends were 5 bases for V and 0 bases for J; bases not matched to a gene: 13. CDR3 coding DNA: TGTGCCAGTAGTTCCTTCCCGGGACTAGCGCGGAGCTCCTACAATGAGCAGTTCTTC. It translates to CASSSFPGLARSSYNEQFF.

The rearrangement joins TRBV18 to TRBJ2-1; TRBD2 is a possible D gene (6 bases). V lost 1 base to trimming and J lost 5 bases, with 12 bases between them. This CDR3 is 15 amino acids long. In germline, CDR1 is KGHSH, CDR2 LQKENI. The CDR3 nucleotides are TGTGCCAGCTCACCACGCCTAGCGACAAACAATGAGCAGTTCTTC. It yields the protein CASSPRLATNNEQFF.

The rearrangement uses TRBV7-8 and TRBJ1-2, with a possible D match to TRBD1 (6 bases). Germline loops: CDR1 SGHVS, CDR2 FQNEAQ. Trimming left V 5 bases short and J 6 bases short, with 13 bases between. This CDR3 has 13 residues. The CDR3 spells CASSPGPGDGYTF. For the CDR3, the DNA is TGTGCCAGCAGCCCGGGGCCAGGGGATGGCTACACCTTC. Combining the CDR3 with reference TRBV7-8 and TRBJ1-2 gives the whole variable domain GAGVSQSPRYKVAKRGQDVALRCDPISGHVSLFWYQQALGQGPEFLTYFQNEAQLDKSGLPSDRFFAERPEGSVSTLKIQRTQQEDSAVYLCASSPGPGDGYTFGSGTRLTVV.

This clone has more than one count but fewer than ten. The gene calls are TRBV11-2 and TRBJ2-7; D not certain. The CDR3 has 12 amino acids. The V gene lost 1 base and the J gene lost 1 base, with 2 bases spanning the gap. The germline CDR1 and CDR2 sequences are SGHAT and FQNNGV. The CDR3 nucleotides read TGTGCCAGCAGCTTAGGATCCTACGAGCAGTACTTC. Translation gives CASSLGSYEQYF. Supplemented by reference TRBV11-2 and TRBJ2-7, the full variable domain reads EAGVAQSPRYKIIEKRQSVAFWCNPISGHATLYWYQQILGQGPKLLIQFQNNGVVDDSQLPKDRFSAERLKGVDSTLKIQPAKLEDSAVYLCASSLGSYEQYFGPGTRLTVT.

In its sample, this clone was seen once. The chain recombines TRBV6-6 with TRBJ2-3; D unresolved. V was pared by 7 bases and J by 0 bases, with 14 bases between. Per germline, CDR1 MNHNY and CDR2 SVGAGI (reference sequence). The CDR3 loop spans 15 amino acids. In nucleotides, the CDR3 is TGTGCCAGCACCCGGTTGCGACCTAGCACAGATACGCAGTATTTT. Translated, it gives CASTRLRPSTDTQYF.

The chain joins TRBV6-1 to TRBJ2-7; TRBD1 matches at 11 bases. The length of the CDR3 is 16 residues. The germline V gene encodes CDR1 MNHNS and CDR2 SASEGT. The ends lost 4 bases at V and 4 bases at J; junction bases unmatched: 9. CDR3 sequence reads: CASSVIGTGGSYEQYF. Written as DNA, the CDR3 is TGTGCCAGCAGTGTTATAGGGACAGGGGGTTCGTACGAGCAGTACTTC.

The V call is TRBV30, the J call TRBJ1-6; no firm D call. The CDR3 extends over 11 amino acids. Germline CDR1 is GTSNPN and CDR2 is SVGIG (reference sequence). V gave up 2 bases and J gave up 10 bases, with 6 bases separating them. The CDR3 loop reads CAWSLGSPLHF. The CDR3 coding sequence is TGTGCCTGGAGTCTAGGCTCACCCCTCCACTTT.

The V call is TRBV6-6, the J call TRBJ2-7, with a possible D match to TRBD2 (6 bases). Trimming pared 10 bases from V and 3 bases from J, leaving 22 bases between. The length of the CDR3 is 15 residues. Per the germline V gene, CDR1 is MNHNY and CDR2 is SVGAGI (reference sequence). Here the CDR3 reads CATSHPRRDLYEQYF. CDR3 DNA sequence: TGTGCCACCTCCCATCCCCGGCGGGACCTCTACGAGCAGTACTTC.